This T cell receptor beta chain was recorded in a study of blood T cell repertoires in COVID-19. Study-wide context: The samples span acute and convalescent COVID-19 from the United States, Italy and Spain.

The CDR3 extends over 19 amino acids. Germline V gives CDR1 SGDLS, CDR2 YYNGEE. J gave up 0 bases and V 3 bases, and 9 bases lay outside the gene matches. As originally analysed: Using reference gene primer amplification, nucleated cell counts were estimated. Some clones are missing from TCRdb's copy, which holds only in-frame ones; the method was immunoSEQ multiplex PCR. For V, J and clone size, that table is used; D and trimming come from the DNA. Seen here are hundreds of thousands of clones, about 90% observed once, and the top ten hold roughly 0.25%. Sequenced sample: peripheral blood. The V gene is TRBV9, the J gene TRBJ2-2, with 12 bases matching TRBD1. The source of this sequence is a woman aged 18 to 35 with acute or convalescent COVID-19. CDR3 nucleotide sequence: TGTGCCAGCAGCGCCCCGTCCGGGACAGGGGGCGCGAACACCGGGGAGCTGTTTTTT. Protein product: CASSAPSGTGGANTGELFF.